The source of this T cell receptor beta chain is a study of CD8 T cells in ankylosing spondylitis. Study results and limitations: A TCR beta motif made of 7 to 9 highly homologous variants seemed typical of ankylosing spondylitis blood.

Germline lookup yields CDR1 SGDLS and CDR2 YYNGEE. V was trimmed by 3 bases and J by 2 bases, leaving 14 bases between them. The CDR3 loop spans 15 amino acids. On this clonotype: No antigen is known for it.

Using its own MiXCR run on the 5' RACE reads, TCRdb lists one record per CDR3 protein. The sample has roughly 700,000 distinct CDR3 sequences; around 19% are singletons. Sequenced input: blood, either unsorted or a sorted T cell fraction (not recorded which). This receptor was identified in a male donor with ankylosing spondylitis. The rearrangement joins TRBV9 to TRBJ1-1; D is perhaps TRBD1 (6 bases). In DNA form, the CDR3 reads TGTGCCAGCAGCGCTCGCACAGGGATTAACACTGAAGCTTTCTTT. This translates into CASSARTGINTEAFF.